The TCR beta chain described here comes from a study of blood T cell repertoires in COVID-19. V shed 5 bases, J shed 6 bases, and the junction held 10 bases outside the gene matches. Germline assignment: CDR1 SGHAT and CDR2 FQNNGV. The CDR3 is 15 amino acids. The table came from immunoSEQ multiplex PCR; TCRdb's copy has only in-frame clones and leaves some out. Among around 200,000 clones listed, 70% to 85% were seen once. Sequenced material: peripheral blood. This receptor was identified in a woman in her forties or fifties with acute or convalescent COVID-19. This chain uses TRBV11-2 with TRBJ2-1; 7 bases map to TRBD2. CDR3 protein: CASSRRAGLTNEQFF. CDR3 sequence (DNA): TGTGCCAGCAGCCGCCGAGCGGGGCTGACCAATGAGCAGTTCTTC.